The present entry profiles one T cell receptor (beta chain) with its context. This clonotype was seen a handful of times. What antigen it recognizes has not been identified. No qualities accompany the bases; no much larger clone lies one base away. The data were taken from a study of T cell repertoires in cytomegalovirus infection (dated by TCRdb to between 2017 and 2020). Background for the entire study: Recently identified HLA-C-restricted CMV epitopes, whose presentation resists viral immunomodulation, were targeted by peptide stimulations together with well-studied HLA-B-restricted epitopes. The HLA type of each donor mattered for the analysis, because public TCR beta signatures pointed to carriage of CMV infection along with the matching HLA type.

Results and caveats for the whole study, not just this receptor: In both this cohort and an independent cohort of some 350 donors, the cumulative frequency of public TCR beta family members distinguished carriers of CMV infection plus the relevant HLA type. In the ex vivo response, HLA-C-restricted CMV-specific TCR beta clonotypes were dominant, and in two of eight donors the single most frequent clonotype came from this HLA-C-restricted group.

The intended sense of this specimen's treatment or condition label: in vitro stimulation with specific CMV peptide epitopes to enrich CMV-specific T cells. Sequenced on an Illumina HiSeq 1500. The public reads were run again by TCRdb, first through fastp at Q25 and then through MiXCR, and only productive beta chains were kept. One record per CDR3 amino acid sequence lists the most common genes and DNA. Recorded for this sample are about 270,000 distinct CDR3 sequences; less than 25% of them occurred a single time. About 20% of the sample rests with the top ten. The CDR3 runs 15 residues from the cysteine to the phenylalanine. The only DNA kept is the CDR3, 45 bases in frame from the first base. The trim is 3 bases for V and 0 bases for J, with a gap of 9 bases between the germline ends. Reading the germline V gene gives CDR1 SNHLY and CDR2 FYNNEI.

The sample was cultured PBMCs, taken from culture after CMV antigen stimulation. This TCR came from a human donor in good health (CMV status not recorded). Some clones in this sample may be carry-over from other donors' samples. The rearrangement combines TRBV2 with TRBJ1-3; the D gene is perhaps TRBD1, on 6 matching bases. The DNA sequence is TGTGCCAGCAGTGAGGACAGCCGCTCTGGAAACACCATATATTTT. It translates to CASSEDSRSGNTIYF.